Following are 20 T cell receptor beta chains from one sample sequenced in a study of Ad26.COV2.S vaccination and SARS-CoV-2 variants. Here immunoSEQ multiplex PCR was the method, and the copy in TCRdb shows in-frame clones only, minus some. Of about 440,000 clones in the sample, roughly 87% are singletons; the top ten hold roughly 3.9%. Treatment here: 15 to 20 received Ad26.COV2.S at low or high dose, single or two shots; 5 received placebo; per-sample allocation not given. Samples came from day 63 after the first vaccine or placebo injection. The source material was peripheral blood, sampled in a trial of Ad26.COV2.S vaccine versus placebo. Receptors originate from a person between 18 and 65 years old who received the Ad26.COV2.S COVID-19 vaccine or a placebo.

The chain combines TRBV5-6 with TRBJ1-1; TRBD1 is a possible D gene (5 bases). V lost 5 bases, J lost 0 bases, and 11 bases lay in between. The CDR3 loop spans 14 amino acids. In germline, CDR1 is SGHDT, CDR2 YYEEEE. This CDR3 is CASRRTGVNTEAFF. The CDR3 region has the DNA TGTGCCAGCAGGCGGACGGGGGTGAACACTGAAGCTTTCTTT. Full variable domain (outside the CDR3, taken from reference TRBV5-6 and TRBJ1-1): DAGVTQSPTHLIKTRGQQVTLRCSPKSGHDTVSWYQQALGQGPQFIFQYYEEEERQRGNFPDRFSGHQFPNYSSELNVNALLLGDSALYLCASRRTGVNTEAFFGQGTRLTVV.

The V gene is TRBV4-2, the J gene TRBJ2-7, with D perhaps matching TRBD1 or TRBD2 (5 bases each). From germline, CDR1 is LGHNA and CDR2 YNFKEQ. The germline V and J ends were trimmed by 1 base and 2 bases, with 9 bases remaining between them. CDR3 length: 14 residues. The CDR3 protein is CASSQGLGPYEQYF. In nucleotides, the CDR3 is TGTGCCAGCAGCCAAGGACTGGGACCCTACGAGCAGTACTTC.

The V call is TRBV6-6, the J call TRBJ2-7, with D tentatively TRBD2 (6 bases). This CDR3 contains 14 residues. The ends were cut back, 7 bases at V and 0 bases at J, with 13 bases in the middle. In germline, CDR1 is MNHNY, CDR2 SVGAGI (reference sequence). This CDR3 is CASTESSGSYEQYF. DNA of the CDR3: TGTGCCAGCACAGAGAGTAGCGGCTCCTACGAGCAGTACTTC.

The CDR3 is CASNAGQYNSPLHF. The CDR3, as DNA: TGTGCCAGCAACGCGGGACAGTATAATTCACCCCTCCACTTT. The chain joins TRBV27 to TRBJ1-6; TRBD1 matches 7 bases. Germline-derived CDR1 and CDR2 are MNHEY and SMNVEV (reference sequence). CDR3 length equals 14 residues. V was pared by 7 bases and J by 4 bases, with 4 bases of the junction left unmatched.

This clone was found once. This chain connects TRBV21-1 to TRBJ2-7; TRBD1, the D gene given by the table, was not confirmed from the DNA. TRBV21-1 is shown as a pseudogene. This CDR3 contains 16 residues. The CDR3 coding sequence is TGTGCCAGCAGCAAAAATCAACAGTACCTACACTACGAGCAGTACTTC. It encodes CASSKNQQYLHYEQYF.

The chain employs TRBV5-8 and TRBJ2-5; 8 nucleotides agree with TRBD2. This CDR3 contains 14 residues. Germline V CDR1 and CDR2: SGHTS, YDEGEE. V shed 2 bases, J shed 3 bases, and the junction held 3 bases outside the gene matches. The CDR3 DNA reads TGTGCCAGCAGCTTCCTCGGGAGGGAAGAGACCCAGTACTTC. This translates into CASSFLGREETQYF.

The chain's CDR3 is CASSLVGTSGANVLTF. The DNA of the CDR3 is TGTGCCAGCAGCTTAGTAGGAACCTCTGGGGCCAACGTCCTGACTTTC. This chain uses TRBV7-6 with TRBJ2-6; D remains unclear. Trimming stripped 1 base from V and 0 bases from J, with 7 bases between. The length of the CDR3 is 16 residues. CDR1 SGHVS and CDR2 FNYEAQ come from the germline V gene.

J is TRBJ2-1 and V is TRBV29-1, with 11 positions matching TRBD2. V lost 2 bases, J lost 2 bases, and 5 bases stayed unmatched. CDR1 is SQVTM, CDR2 ANQGSEA, per germline. The CDR3 is 16 amino acids. The CDR3 loop is CSVESRLAGTYNEQFF. In DNA form, the CDR3 reads TGCAGCGTTGAAAGCCGACTAGCGGGGACCTACAATGAGCAGTTCTTC.

This clone turned up a few times. The chain couples TRBV5-4 to TRBJ2-7; 16 nucleotides align to TRBD2. The CDR3 has 18 amino acids. Trimming cost V 3 bases and J 3 bases; bases outside gene matches: 9. In germline, CDR1 is SGHNT, CDR2 YYREEE (reference sequence). CDR3 DNA sequence: TGTGCCAGCAGCTCCGGGACTAGCGGGAGGGAGGGTCGCTACGAGCAGTACTTC. It yields the protein CASSSGTSGREGRYEQYF.

This chain uses TRBV7-8 with TRBJ2-1, with 9 bases fitting TRBD2. Germline V lookup: CDR1 SGHVS, CDR2 FQNEAQ. This CDR3 contains 17 residues. Trimming took 6 bases from V and 10 from J; bases not matched to a gene: 19. The CDR3 region is CASRQNRGSGREGEQFF. The CDR3 bases are TGTGCCAGCAGACAGAATAGGGGTAGCGGGAGAGAGGGAGAGCAGTTCTTC.

V and J are TRBV7-3 and TRBJ2-7; D is undetermined. The ends were cut back, 5 bases at V and 6 bases at J, with 14 bases in the middle. This CDR3 has 13 residues. Looked up from germline, CDR1 is SGHTA and CDR2 is FQGTGA. The CDR3 protein is CASSLGSAGEQYF. The CDR3 nucleotides are TGTGCCAGCAGCCTGGGATCAGCAGGCGAGCAGTACTTC.

CDR3 residues: CASKVYWNSPYEQYF. CDR3 sequence (DNA): TGTGCCAGTAAGGTTTATTGGAACAGCCCCTACGAGCAGTACTTC. The V call is TRBV19, the J call TRBJ2-7; D remains ambiguous. Trimming stripped 7 bases from V and 2 bases from J, with 18 bases between. The CDR3 contains 15 residues. The germline V gene has CDR1 LNHDA and CDR2 SQIVND (reference sequence).

The rearrangement uses TRBV4-3 and TRBJ2-3; TRBD1 matches at 8 bases. CDR1 LGHNA and CDR2 YSLEER come from the germline V gene. The CDR3 runs to 17 residues. The V and J ends lost 0 bases and 0 bases, in that order; junction bases with no gene match: 5. CDR3 sequence: CASSQDGTGGSTDTQYF. CDR3 bases: TGCGCCAGCAGCCAAGATGGGACAGGAGGAAGCACAGATACGCAGTATTTT.

CDR3 bases: TGTGCCAGCAGCGTCTCGGGTCACGAGCAGTACTTC. This gives the protein CASSVSGHEQYF. The J gene is TRBJ2-7, the V gene TRBV7-9, with D unclear. Trimming took off 5 bases at V and 5 bases at J, with 10 bases between the two ends. This CDR3 has 12 amino acids. Looked up from germline, CDR1 is SEHNR and CDR2 is FQNEAQ (reference sequence).

V usage is TRBV10-3 and J usage is TRBJ1-2; TRBD1 matches at 9 bases. This CDR3 has 14 amino acids. V dropped 6 bases and J dropped 3; count of bases not matched to a gene: 5. The V gene's germline CDR1 is ENHRY and CDR2 SYGVKD. DNA of the CDR3: TGTGCCATCAGGAGGGGACAGGGTGACTATGGCTACACCTTC. Protein product: CAIRRGQGDYGYTF.

The chain uses TRBV5-4 and TRBJ2-7; D not certain. CDR1 and CDR2 (germline): SGHNT, YYREEE (reference sequence). V was trimmed by 4 bases and J by 4 bases, leaving 12 bases between them. This CDR3 region has 13 residues. DNA for the CDR3: TGTGCCAGCAGCGACCTTGGAAGTTACGAGCAGTACTTC. Translation gives CASSDLGSYEQYF.

This chain links TRBV18 with TRBJ1-4; D may be TRBD1 (6 bases). Looked up from germline, CDR1 is KGHSH and CDR2 is LQKENI. The CDR3 contains 14 residues. Trimming cost V 1 base and J 10 bases, with 13 bases left between them. The CDR3 DNA reads as TGTGCCAGCTCACCACTCCAGGGGTTCGGAAAACTGTTTTTT. The encoded protein is CASSPLQGFGKLFF.

V and J are TRBV30 and TRBJ1-5; no definite D call. The germline V gene encodes CDR1 GTSNPN and CDR2 SVGIG (reference sequence). Deletions cut 0 bases from V and 0 bases from J, with 6 bases between. The CDR3 spans 14 residues. The CDR3 nucleotides are TGTGCCTGGAGTGTAATGGGTAGCAATCAGCCCCAGCATTTT. Its protein is CAWSVMGSNQPQHF.

V and J are TRBV11-2 and TRBJ1-4, with TRBD1 matching 7 bases. This CDR3 comprises 14 residues. Germline values: CDR1 SGHAT, CDR2 FQNNGV. With 5 bases clipped from V and 7 bases from J, the junction kept 7 bases outside the gene matches. This CDR3 reads CASSDRAGGEKLFF. The CDR3 DNA follows: TGTGCCAGCAGCGACAGGGCGGGTGGTGAAAAACTGTTTTTT.

The V gene is TRBV6-2 or TRBV6-3, the J gene TRBJ2-5; weak D call: TRBD1 (5 bases). Trimming cost V 2 bases and J 4 bases, with 8 bases left between them. The germline gives CDR1 MNHEY, CDR2 SVGEGT. The CDR3 extends over 13 amino acids. CDR3 amino acids: CASSYIRGETQYF. The DNA of the CDR3 is TGTGCCAGCAGTTACATTAGGGGAGAGACCCAGTACTTC.